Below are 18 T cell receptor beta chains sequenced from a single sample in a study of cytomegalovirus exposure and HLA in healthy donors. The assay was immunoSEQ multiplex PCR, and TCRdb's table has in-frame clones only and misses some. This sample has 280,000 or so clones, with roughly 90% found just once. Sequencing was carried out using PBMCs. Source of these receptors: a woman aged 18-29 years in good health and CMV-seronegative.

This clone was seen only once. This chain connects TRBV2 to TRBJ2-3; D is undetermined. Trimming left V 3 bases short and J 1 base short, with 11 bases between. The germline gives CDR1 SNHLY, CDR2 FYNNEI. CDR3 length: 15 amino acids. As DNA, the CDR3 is TGTGCCAGCAGTGATGATAGCTTCGGCACAGATACGCAGTATTTT. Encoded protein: CASSDDSFGTDTQYF.

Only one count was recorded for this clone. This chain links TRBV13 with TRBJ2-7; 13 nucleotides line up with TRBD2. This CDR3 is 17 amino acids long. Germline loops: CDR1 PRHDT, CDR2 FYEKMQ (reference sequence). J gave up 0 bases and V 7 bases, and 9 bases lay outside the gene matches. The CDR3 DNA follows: TGTGCCAGCACGAGAACGGGACTAGCGGGAAGCTCCTACGAGCAGTACTTC. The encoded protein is CASTRTGLAGSSYEQYF.

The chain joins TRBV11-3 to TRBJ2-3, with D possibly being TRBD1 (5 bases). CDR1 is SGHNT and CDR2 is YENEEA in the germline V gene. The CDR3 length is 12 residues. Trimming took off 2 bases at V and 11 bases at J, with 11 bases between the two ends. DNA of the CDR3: TGTGCCAGCAGCTTACAGGGAAGGGAGCAGTATTTT. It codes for CASSLQGREQYF.

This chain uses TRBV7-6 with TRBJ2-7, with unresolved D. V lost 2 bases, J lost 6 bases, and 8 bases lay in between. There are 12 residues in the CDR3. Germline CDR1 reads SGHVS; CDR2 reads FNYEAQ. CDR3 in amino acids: CASSLFNGEQYF. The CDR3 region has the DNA TGTGCCAGCAGCTTATTCAACGGCGAGCAGTACTTC.

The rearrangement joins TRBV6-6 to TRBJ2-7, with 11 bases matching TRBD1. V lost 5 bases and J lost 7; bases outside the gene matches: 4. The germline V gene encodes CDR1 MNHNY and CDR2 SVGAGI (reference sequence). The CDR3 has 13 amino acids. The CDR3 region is CASSTGTGGEQYF. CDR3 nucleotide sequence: TGTGCCAGCAGTACCGGGACAGGGGGAGAGCAGTACTTC.

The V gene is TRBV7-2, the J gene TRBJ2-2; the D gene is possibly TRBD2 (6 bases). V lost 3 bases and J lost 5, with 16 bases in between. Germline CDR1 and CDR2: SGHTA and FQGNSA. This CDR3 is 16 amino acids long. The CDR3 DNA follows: TGTGCCAGCAGCTTCAACGGAGGGCCGAGGACCGGGGAGCTGTTTTTT. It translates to CASSFNGGPRTGELFF.

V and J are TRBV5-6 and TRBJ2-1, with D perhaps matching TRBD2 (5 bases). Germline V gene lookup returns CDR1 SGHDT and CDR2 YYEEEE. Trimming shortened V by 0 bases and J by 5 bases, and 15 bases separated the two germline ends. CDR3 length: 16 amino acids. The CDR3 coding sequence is TGTGCCAGCAGCTTGGCCCCGGGTAGCGCCGACAATGAGCAGTTCTTC. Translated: CASSLAPGSADNEQFF.

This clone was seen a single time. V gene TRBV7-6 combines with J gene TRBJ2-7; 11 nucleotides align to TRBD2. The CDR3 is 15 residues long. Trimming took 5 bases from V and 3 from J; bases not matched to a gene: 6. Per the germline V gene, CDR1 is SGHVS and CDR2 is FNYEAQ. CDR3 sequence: CASSPPGLAGYEQYF. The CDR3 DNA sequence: TGTGCCAGCAGCCCCCCCGGACTAGCGGGCTACGAGCAGTACTTC.

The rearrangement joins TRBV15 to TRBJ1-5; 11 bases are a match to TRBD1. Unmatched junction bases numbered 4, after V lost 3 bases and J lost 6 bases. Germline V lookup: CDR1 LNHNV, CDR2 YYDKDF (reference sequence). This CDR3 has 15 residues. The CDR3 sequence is CATSRDRGLGQPQHF. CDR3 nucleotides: TGTGCCACCAGCAGGGACAGGGGGCTTGGTCAGCCCCAGCATTTT.

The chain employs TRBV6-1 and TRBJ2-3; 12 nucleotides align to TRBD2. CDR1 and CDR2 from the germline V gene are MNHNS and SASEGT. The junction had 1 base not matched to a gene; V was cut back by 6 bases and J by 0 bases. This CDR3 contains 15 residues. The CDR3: CASRTSGSSTDTQYF. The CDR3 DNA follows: TGTGCCAGCAGGACTAGCGGGAGTAGCACAGATACGCAGTATTTT.

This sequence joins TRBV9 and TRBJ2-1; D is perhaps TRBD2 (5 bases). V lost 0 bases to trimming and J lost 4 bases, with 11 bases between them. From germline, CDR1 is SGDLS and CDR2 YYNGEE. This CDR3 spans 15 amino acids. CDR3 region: CASSVGLRDYNEQFF. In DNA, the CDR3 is TGTGCCAGCAGCGTAGGTCTGAGGGATTACAATGAGCAGTTCTTC.

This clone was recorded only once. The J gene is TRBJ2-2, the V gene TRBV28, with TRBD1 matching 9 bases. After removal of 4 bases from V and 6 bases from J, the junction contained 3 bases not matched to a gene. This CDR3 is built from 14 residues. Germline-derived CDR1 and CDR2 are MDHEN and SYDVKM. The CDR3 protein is CASSYRGRSGELFF. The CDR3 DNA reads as TGTGCCAGCAGTTACAGGGGGCGATCCGGGGAGCTGTTTTTT.

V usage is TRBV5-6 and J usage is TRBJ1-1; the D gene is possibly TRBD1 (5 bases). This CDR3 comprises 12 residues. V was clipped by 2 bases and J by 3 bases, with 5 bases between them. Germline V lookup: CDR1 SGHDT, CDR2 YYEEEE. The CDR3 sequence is CASSLGDTEAFF. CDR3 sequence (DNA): TGTGCCAGCAGCTTAGGGGACACTGAAGCTTTCTTT.

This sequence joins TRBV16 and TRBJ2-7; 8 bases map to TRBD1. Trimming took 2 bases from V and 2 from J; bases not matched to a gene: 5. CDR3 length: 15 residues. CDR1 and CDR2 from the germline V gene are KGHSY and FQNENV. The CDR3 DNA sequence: TGTGCCAGCAGCCAACCGGGACAGGCGGCCTACGAGCAGTACTTC. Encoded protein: CASSQPGQAAYEQYF.

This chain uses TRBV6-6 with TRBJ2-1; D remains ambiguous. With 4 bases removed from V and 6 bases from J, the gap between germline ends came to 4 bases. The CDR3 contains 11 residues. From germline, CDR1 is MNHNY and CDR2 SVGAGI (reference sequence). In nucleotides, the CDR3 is TGTGCCAGCAGTTCCATCAATGAGCAGTTCTTC. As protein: CASSSINEQFF.

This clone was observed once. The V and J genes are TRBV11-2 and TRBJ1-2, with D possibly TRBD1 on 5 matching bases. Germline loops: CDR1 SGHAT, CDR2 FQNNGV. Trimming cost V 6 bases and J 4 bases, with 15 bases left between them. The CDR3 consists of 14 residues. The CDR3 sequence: CASRNSGSGYGYTF. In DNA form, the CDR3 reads TGTGCCAGCAGGAACTCAGGGTCGGGCTATGGCTACACCTTC.

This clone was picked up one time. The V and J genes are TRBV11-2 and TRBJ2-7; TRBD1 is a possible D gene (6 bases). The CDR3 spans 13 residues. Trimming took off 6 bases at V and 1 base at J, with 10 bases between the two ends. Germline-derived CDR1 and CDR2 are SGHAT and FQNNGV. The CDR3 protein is CASRPRGSYEQYF. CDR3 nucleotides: TGTGCCAGCAGACCGAGGGGGTCCTACGAGCAGTACTTC.

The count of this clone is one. CDR3 sequence reads: CASRGLVNTGELFF. CDR3 nucleotides: TGTGCCAGCAGGGGCCTGGTAAACACCGGGGAGCTGTTTTTT. The rearrangement links TRBV2 to TRBJ2-2; unclear D gene. The germline V and J ends were trimmed by 6 bases and 2 bases, with 10 bases remaining between them. The CDR3 is made up of 14 amino acids. Germline V gene lookup returns CDR1 SNHLY and CDR2 FYNNEI.